The T cell receptor (beta chain) described here comes from a study of beta chain features in type 1 diabetes. Study at large: All of the samples together had approximately 100,000,000 sorted cells examined. Study-wide results and caveats: TCRB CDR3s from Type 1 diabetes patients were moderately but significantly shorter in all four CD4+ subsets.

Sequenced material consisted of expressed TCRB transcripts (all of the isolated RNA was reverse transcribed). An average roughly 3.6 million reads came from naive, central memory and regulatory T cell samples. The assay was immunoSEQ multiplex PCR, and TCRdb's table has in-frame clones only and misses some. The table lists over 600,000 clones, 12% of them singletons. CD45RO/CCR7/CD25/CD127/CD95/CD27 separated CD4+ naive, central memory, regulatory and stem cell-like memory cells by sorting. Purities in excess of 95% were seen in all sorted populations. Germline V CDR1 and CDR2: ENHRY, SYGVKD. The V gene lost 6 bases and the J gene lost 3 bases, with 17 bases spanning the gap. The CDR3 consists of 15 residues. This clone was recorded a few times. Its specificity is not known. Likely a read error: the CDR3 ends without its conserved phenylalanine or tryptophan.

The source of this sequence is a man aged 25-45 years with type 1 diabetes. Specimen: naive CD4+ T cells from blood. V usage is TRBV10-3 and J usage is TRBJ1-1, with a weak D call TRBD1 (6 bases). In nucleotides, the CDR3 is TGTGCCATCAGAGCGGGACCCTGGGGGCACACTGAAGCTTTCCTT. The encoded protein is CAIRAGPWGHTEAFL.